This T cell receptor beta chain comes out of a study of blood T cell repertoires in COVID-19. Study-level information: Collection of acute and convalescent COVID-19 samples took place in the United States, Italy and Spain. Nucleic acid was either cDNA or gDNA, and it came from T cells, B-cell-depleted T cells, or PBMCs.

The CDR3 is 18 amino acids. Germline CDR1 MNHEY, CDR2 SMNVEV (reference sequence). V trimming: 3 bases; J trimming: 4 bases; junction bases outside the gene matches: 9. The assay was immunoSEQ multiplex PCR, and TCRdb's table has in-frame clones only and misses some. The table has about 150,000 clones, approximately 90% seen once. This sequence originates from a man aged 55 to 69 with active or convalescent COVID-19. Sequenced input: peripheral blood. The genes are TRBV27 and TRBJ2-3; 14 bases line up with TRBD2. The CDR3, as DNA: TGTGCCAGCAGTTTCGGGACTAGCGGGGGCGGTGGGTCAGATACGCAGTATTTT. Translation: CASSFGTSGGGGSDTQYF.